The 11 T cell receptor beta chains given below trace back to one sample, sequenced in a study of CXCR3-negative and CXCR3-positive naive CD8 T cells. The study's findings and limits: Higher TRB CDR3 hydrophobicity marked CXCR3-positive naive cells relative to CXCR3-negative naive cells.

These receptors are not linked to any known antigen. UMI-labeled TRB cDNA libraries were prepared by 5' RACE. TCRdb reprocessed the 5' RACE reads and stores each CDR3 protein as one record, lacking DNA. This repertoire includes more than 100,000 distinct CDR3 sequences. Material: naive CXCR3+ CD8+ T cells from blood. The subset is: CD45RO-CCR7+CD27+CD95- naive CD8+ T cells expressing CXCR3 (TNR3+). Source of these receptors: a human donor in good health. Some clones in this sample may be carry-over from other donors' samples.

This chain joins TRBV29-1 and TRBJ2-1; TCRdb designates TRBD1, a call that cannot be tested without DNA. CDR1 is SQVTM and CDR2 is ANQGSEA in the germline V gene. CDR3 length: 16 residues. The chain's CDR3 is CSVGPRTSSPGNEQFF.

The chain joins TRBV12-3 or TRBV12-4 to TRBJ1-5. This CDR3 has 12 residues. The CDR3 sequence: CASSFTDQPQHF.

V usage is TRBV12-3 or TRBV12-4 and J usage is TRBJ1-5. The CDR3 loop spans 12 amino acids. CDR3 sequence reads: CAGGGGSQPQHF.

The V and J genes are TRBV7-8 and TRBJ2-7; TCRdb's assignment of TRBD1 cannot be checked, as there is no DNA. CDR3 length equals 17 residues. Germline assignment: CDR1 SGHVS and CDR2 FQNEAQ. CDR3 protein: CASRPGRPGTGAYEQYF. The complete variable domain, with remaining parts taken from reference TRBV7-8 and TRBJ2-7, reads GAGVSQSPRYKVAKRGQDVALRCDPISGHVSLFWYQQALGQGPEFLTYFQNEAQLDKSGLPSDRFFAERPEGSVSTLKIQRTQQEDSAVYLCASRPGRPGTGAYEQYFGPGTRLTVT.

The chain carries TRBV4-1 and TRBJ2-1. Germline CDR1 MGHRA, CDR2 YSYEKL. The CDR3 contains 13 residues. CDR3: CASSQRLYNEQFF.

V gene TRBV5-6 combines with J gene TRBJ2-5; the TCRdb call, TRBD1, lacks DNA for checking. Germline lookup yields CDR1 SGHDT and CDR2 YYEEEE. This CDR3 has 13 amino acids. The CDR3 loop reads CASSFQGMETQYF. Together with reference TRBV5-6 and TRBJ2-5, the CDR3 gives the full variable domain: DAGVTQSPTHLIKTRGQQVTLRCSPKSGHDTVSWYQQALGQGPQFIFQYYEEEERQRGNFPDRFSGHQFPNYSSELNVNALLLGDSALYLCASSFQGMETQYFGPGTRLLVL.

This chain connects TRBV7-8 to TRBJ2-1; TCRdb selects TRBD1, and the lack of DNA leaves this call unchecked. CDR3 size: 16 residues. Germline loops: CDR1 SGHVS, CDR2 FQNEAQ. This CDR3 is CASSLEPGQDYNEQFF.

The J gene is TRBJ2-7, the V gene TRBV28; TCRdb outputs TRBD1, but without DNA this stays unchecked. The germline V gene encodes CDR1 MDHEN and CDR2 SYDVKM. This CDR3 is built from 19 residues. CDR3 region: CGSSTAPGQEISLSYEQYF.

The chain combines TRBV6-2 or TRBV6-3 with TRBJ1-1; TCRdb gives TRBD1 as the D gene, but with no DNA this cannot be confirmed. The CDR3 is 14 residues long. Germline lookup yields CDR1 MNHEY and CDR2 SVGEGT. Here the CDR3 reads CASSYAGADTEAFF.

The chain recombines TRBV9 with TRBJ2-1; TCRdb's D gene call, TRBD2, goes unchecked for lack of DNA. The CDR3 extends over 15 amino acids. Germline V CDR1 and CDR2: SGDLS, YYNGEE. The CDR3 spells CASSVGTSSYNEQFF. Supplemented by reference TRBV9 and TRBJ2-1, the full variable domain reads DSGVTQTPKHLITATGQRVTLRCSPRSGDLSVYWYQQSLDQGLQFLIQYYNGEERAKGNILERFSAQQFPDLHSELNLSSLELGDSALYFCASSVGTSSYNEQFFGPGTRLTVL.

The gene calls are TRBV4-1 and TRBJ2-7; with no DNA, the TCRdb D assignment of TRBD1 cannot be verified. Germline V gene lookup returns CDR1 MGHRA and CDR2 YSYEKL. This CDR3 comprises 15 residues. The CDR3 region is CASSQDGTGVDEQYF.